What follows is one T cell receptor (beta chain) and its context. Its antigen is not identified. Researchers tagged individual cDNA molecules with unique molecular identifiers. TCRdb re-called the 5' RACE reads through MiXCR, storing one row per CDR3 protein. There are roughly 60,000 distinct CDR3 sequences in the sample; roughly 5.9% occur only once, and roughly 7% lies in the top ten. The source of the sample is a study of early T cells in non-severe SARS-CoV-2 infection. Study context: Chains from this unsorted whole-blood bulk RNA could not be paired. General study points: Comparison of clonotypes with VDJdb favored anti-spike CD8 responses while missing private and CD4 specificities.

Sequenced material: whole blood. The TCR comes from an adult who was a healthcare worker with PCR-confirmed SARS-CoV-2 infection or an uninfected control (not recorded which).

Here the CDR3 DNA reads TGTGCCAGCAGCGTAGAAGGCGGCATGAACACTGAAGCTTTCTTT. Translated: CASSVEGGMNTEAFF. The chain combines TRBV9 with TRBJ1-1; D not resolved. The V gene lost 0 bases and the J gene lost 0 bases, with 9 bases spanning the gap. Germline V gene lookup returns CDR1 SGDLS and CDR2 YYNGEE. The length of the CDR3 is 15 residues.